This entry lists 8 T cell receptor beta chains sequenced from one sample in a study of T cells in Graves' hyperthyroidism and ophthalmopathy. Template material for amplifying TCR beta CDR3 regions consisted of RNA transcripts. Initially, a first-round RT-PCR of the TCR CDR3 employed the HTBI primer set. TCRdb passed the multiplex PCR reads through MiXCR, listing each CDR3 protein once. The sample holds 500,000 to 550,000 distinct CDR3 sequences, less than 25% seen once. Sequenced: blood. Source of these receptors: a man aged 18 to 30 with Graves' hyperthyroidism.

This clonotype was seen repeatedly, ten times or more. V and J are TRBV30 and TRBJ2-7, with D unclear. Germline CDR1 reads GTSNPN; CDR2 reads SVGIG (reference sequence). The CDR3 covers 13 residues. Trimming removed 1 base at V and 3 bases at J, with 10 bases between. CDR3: CAWSETVIYEQYF. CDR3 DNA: TGTGCCTGGAGTGAAACGGTCATCTACGAGCAGTACTTC.

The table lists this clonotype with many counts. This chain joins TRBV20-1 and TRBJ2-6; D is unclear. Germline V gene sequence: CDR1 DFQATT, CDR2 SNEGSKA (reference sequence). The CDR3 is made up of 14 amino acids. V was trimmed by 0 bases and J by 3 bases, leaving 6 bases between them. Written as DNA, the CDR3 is TGCAGTGCTAGAGATAGTGGTGGGGCCAACGTCCTGACTTTC. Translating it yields CSARDSGGANVLTF.

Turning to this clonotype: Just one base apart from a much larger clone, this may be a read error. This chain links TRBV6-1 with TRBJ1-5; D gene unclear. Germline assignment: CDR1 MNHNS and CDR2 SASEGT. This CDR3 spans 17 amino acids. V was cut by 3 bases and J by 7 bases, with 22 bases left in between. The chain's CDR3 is CASSDAFRETRRQPQHF. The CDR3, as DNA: TGTGCCAGCAGTGATGCATTCCGGGAGACAAGAAGGCAGCCCCAGCATTTT.

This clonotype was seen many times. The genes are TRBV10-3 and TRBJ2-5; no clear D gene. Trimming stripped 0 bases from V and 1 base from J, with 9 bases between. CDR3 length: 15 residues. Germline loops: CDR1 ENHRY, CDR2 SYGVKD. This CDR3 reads CAISESELLQETQYF. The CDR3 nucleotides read TGTGCCATCAGTGAGTCGGAGTTGCTCCAAGAGACCCAGTACTTC.

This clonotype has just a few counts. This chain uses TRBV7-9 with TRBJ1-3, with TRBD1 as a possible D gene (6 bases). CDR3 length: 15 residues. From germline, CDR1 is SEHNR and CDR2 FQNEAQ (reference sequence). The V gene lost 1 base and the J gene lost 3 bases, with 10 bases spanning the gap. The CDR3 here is CASSLGGGYGNTIYF. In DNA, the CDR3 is TGTGCCAGCAGCTTAGGAGGGGGATATGGAAACACCATATATTTT. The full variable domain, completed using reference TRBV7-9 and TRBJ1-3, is DTGVSQNPRHKITKRGQNVTFRCDPISEHNRLYWYRQTLGQGPEFLTYFQNEAQLEKSRLLSDRFSAERPKGSFSTLEIQRTEQGDSAMYLCASSLGGGYGNTIYFGEGSWLTVV.

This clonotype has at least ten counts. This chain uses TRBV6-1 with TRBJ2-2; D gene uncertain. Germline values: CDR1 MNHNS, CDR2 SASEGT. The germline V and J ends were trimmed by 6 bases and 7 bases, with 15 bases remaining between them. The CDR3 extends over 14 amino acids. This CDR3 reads CASSVRATSGELFF. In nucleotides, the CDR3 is TGTGCCAGCAGCGTTAGGGCGACAAGCGGGGAGCTGTTTTTT.

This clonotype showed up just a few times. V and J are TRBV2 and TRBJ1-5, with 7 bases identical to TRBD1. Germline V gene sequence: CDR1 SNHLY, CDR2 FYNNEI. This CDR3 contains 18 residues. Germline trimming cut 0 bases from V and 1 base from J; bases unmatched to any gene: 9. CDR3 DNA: TGTGCCAGCAGTGAAGCAGGTAGGGGGCATTTGAGCAATCAGCCCCAGCATTTT. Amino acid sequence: CASSEAGRGHLSNQPQHF.

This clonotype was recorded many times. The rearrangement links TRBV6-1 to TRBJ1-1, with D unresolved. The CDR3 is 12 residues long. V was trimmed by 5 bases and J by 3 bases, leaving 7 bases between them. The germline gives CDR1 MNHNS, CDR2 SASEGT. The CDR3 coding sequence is TGTGCCAGCAGTCCAATCCACACTGAAGCTTTCTTT. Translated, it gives CASSPIHTEAFF.